These 22 T cell receptor beta chains came from one sample sequenced in a study of blood T cell repertoires in COVID-19. Clones were sequenced by immunoSEQ multiplex PCR, and TCRdb holds only the in-frame ones, with some missing. The top ten clones hold roughly 40% of a sample with around 42,000 clones, roughly 77% of them seen once. Sequenced input: peripheral blood. The receptors here all came from a man older than 75 with active or convalescent COVID-19.

The chain uses TRBV7-9 and TRBJ1-2; the D gene is possibly TRBD1 (6 bases). Germline V gives CDR1 SEHNR, CDR2 FQNEAQ (reference sequence). The CDR3 extends over 14 amino acids. V was pared by 6 bases and J by 3 bases, with 14 bases between. CDR3 bases: TGTGCCAGCAGGCCACCGGGACATTACTATGGCTACACCTTC. Translation gives CASRPPGHYYGYTF.

This clone appeared a single time. The rearrangement links TRBV3-1 (or the pseudogene TRBV3-2) to TRBJ2-1, with TRBD2 matching 11 bases. This CDR3 has 16 residues. Trimming took 4 bases from V and 6 from J; bases not matched to a gene: 8. CDR1 and CDR2 from the germline V gene are LGHDT and YNNKEL (reference sequence). Written as DNA, the CDR3 is TGTGCCAGCAGCCTCGCCCCTCTAGCGGGAGGCAATGAGCAGTTCTTC. It encodes CASSLAPLAGGNEQFF.

The DNA of the CDR3 is TGTGCCAGCGGGGACAGTCCTAATGAAAAACTGTTTTTT. Its protein is CASGDSPNEKLFF. The chain couples TRBV3-1 (or the pseudogene TRBV3-2) to TRBJ1-4, with TRBD1 matching 7 bases. The CDR3 has 13 amino acids. Germline V lookup: CDR1 LGHDT, CDR2 YNNKEL (reference sequence). V gave up 8 bases and J gave up 3 bases; unmatched junction bases: 3.

This sequence joins TRBV5-6 and TRBJ2-6, with 11 bases lining up with TRBD1. CDR1 is SGHDT and CDR2 is YYEEEE in the germline V gene. This CDR3 spans 17 amino acids. Trimming at V came to 2 bases and at J to 0 bases, leaving 1 base not matched to a gene. In DNA form, the CDR3 reads TGTGCCAGCAGCTTTGGGACAGGGGGCTCTGGGGCCAACGTCCTGACTTTC. Its protein is CASSFGTGGSGANVLTF.

This clone was recorded once. The chain links TRBV6-5 to TRBJ2-7; perhaps TRBD1 as D (5 bases). Germline CDR1 and CDR2: MNHEY and SVGAGI. The V end lost 10 bases, the J end lost 1 base, and 11 bases lay between the germline ends. The length of the CDR3 is 12 residues. The CDR3 nucleotides read TGTGCCACCAAAGACAGATCCTACGAGCAGTACTTC. This sequence encodes CATKDRSYEQYF.

The chain couples TRBV7-2 to TRBJ2-3; possible D gene TRBD2, 5 bases. The V gene lost 7 bases and the J gene lost 0 bases, with 11 bases spanning the gap. The CDR3 runs to 14 residues. Germline CDR1 reads SGHTA; CDR2 reads FQGNSA. CDR3 bases: TGTGCCAGCAAAGTCGGCGGGAGCACAGATACGCAGTATTTT. Translation: CASKVGGSTDTQYF. Full variable domain (outside the CDR3, taken from reference TRBV7-2 and TRBJ2-3): GAGVSQSPSNKVTEKGKDVELRCDPISGHTALYWYRQSLGQGLEFLIYFQGNSAPDKSGLPSDRFSAERTGGSVSTLTIQRTQQEDSAVYLCASKVGGSTDTQYFGPGTRLTVL.

This chain uses TRBV9 with TRBJ1-2; 10 bases fit TRBD1. The CDR3 has 16 amino acids. Trimming removed 4 bases from V and 3 bases from J; junction bases left unmatched: 9. Germline lookup yields CDR1 SGDLS and CDR2 YYNGEE. CDR3 sequence (DNA): TGTGCCAGCAGCTTACCCCGGACAGGGGGTTACTATGGCTACACCTTC. Translating it yields CASSLPRTGGYYGYTF. The full variable domain, its missing parts supplied by reference TRBV9 and TRBJ1-2, is DSGVTQTPKHLITATGQRVTLRCSPRSGDLSVYWYQQSLDQGLQFLIQYYNGEERAKGNILERFSAQQFPDLHSELNLSSLELGDSALYFCASSLPRTGGYYGYTFGSGTRLTVV.

This clone was picked up many times. The V and J genes are TRBV5-1 and TRBJ2-5; 8 bases fit TRBD1. Germline trimming cut 4 bases from V and 7 bases from J; bases unmatched to any gene: 3. Germline CDR1 SGHRS, CDR2 YFSETQ. This CDR3 is built from 12 residues. The CDR3 is CASSLTGGTQYF. CDR3 DNA: TGCGCCAGCAGCCTAACAGGGGGGACCCAGTACTTC. Full variable domain (outside the CDR3, taken from reference TRBV5-1 and TRBJ2-5): KAGVTQTPRYLIKTRGQQVTLSCSPISGHRSVSWYQQTPGQGLQFLFEYFSETQRNKGNFPGRFSGRQFSNSRSEMNVSTLELGDSALYLCASSLTGGTQYFGPGTRLLVL.

The gene calls are TRBV6-4 and TRBJ1-2; the match to TRBD1 covers 9 bases. The CDR3 has 14 residues. Germline loops: CDR1 MRHNA, CDR2 SNTAGT. The J segment lost 4 bases and the V segment lost 7 bases, leaving 7 bases of the junction unmatched. CDR3 coding DNA: TGTGCCAGCAACACCGGGACAGGGACCTATGGCTACACCTTC. This gives the protein CASNTGTGTYGYTF.

This chain joins TRBV28 and TRBJ1-4; D might be TRBD1 (5 bases). Germline CDR1 and CDR2: MDHEN and SYDVKM. Trimming took 2 bases from V and 8 from J, leaving 12 bases between them. The CDR3 contains 14 residues. This chain's CDR3 is CASSLGQGWEKLFF. The CDR3 DNA sequence: TGTGCCAGCAGTTTAGGGCAGGGTTGGGAAAAACTGTTTTTT.

This sequence joins TRBV6-2 or TRBV6-3 and TRBJ2-7, with D maybe TRBD1 (5 bases). Looked up from germline, CDR1 is MNHEY and CDR2 is SVGEGT. Trimming cost V 0 bases and J 4 bases, with 7 bases left between them. CDR3 length equals 13 residues. The CDR3 coding sequence is TGTGCCAGCAGTTACTCCAGGGCGTACGAGCAGTACTTC. Translation: CASSYSRAYEQYF.

The gene calls are TRBV7-2 and TRBJ2-5; D gene ambiguous. The V end lost 6 bases, the J end lost 5 bases, and 7 bases lay between the germline ends. This CDR3 has 11 amino acids. Germline assignment: CDR1 SGHTA and CDR2 FQGNSA. The CDR3 coding sequence is TGTGCCAGCAGACTTGAGGAGACCCAGTACTTC. Its protein product is CASRLEETQYF.

The chain joins TRBV12-5 to TRBJ2-3; a weak D match, TRBD2 (6 bases). Trimming shortened V by 5 bases and J by 4 bases, and 13 bases separated the two germline ends. CDR3 size: 14 residues. Germline-derived CDR1 and CDR2 are LGHNT and FRNRAP. The CDR3 region has the DNA TGTGCTAGTGGTGGGACTCTCTCGCCAGATACGCAGTATTTT. Protein sequence: CASGGTLSPDTQYF.

The V gene is TRBV6-6, the J gene TRBJ1-1; D possibly corresponds to TRBD1 (5 bases). The CDR3 has 13 amino acids. Trimming removed 3 bases from V and 3 bases from J, with 8 bases in between. Germline CDR1 is MNHNY and CDR2 is SVGAGI (reference sequence). The CDR3 region has the DNA TGTGCCAGCAGTTATCAAGGGGACACTGAAGCTTTCTTT. Amino acids: CASSYQGDTEAFF.

The CDR3 nucleotides read TGTGCCTGGAGTTCCATGGGACAGGGACATCAGCCCCAGCATTTT. It is translated as CAWSSMGQGHQPQHF. The chain is built from TRBV30 and TRBJ1-5, with 9 positions matching TRBD1. From germline, CDR1 is GTSNPN and CDR2 SVGIG (reference sequence). This CDR3 is built from 15 residues. V lost 2 bases to trimming and J lost 5 bases; unmatched junction nucleotides: 7. The whole variable domain, remainder taken from reference TRBV30 and TRBJ1-5, is SQTIHQWPATLVQPVGSPLSLECTVEGTSNPNLYWYRQAAGRGLQLLFYSVGIGQISSEVPQNLSASRPQDRQFILSSKKLLLSDSGFYLCAWSSMGQGHQPQHFGDGTRLSIL.

The chain employs TRBV7-3 and TRBJ2-7, with D maybe TRBD1 (5 bases). The V and J ends lost 2 bases and 3 bases respectively, with 8 bases between them. This CDR3 is 13 amino acids long. The V gene's germline CDR1 is SGHTA and CDR2 FQGTGA. CDR3 sequence (DNA): TGTGCCAGCAGCTTATCCGACAGCTACGAGCAGTACTTC. Its protein is CASSLSDSYEQYF.

The chain employs TRBV5-6 and TRBJ2-1; 10 bases map to TRBD2. Losses at the gene ends were 4 bases for V and 8 bases for J; bases not matched to a gene: 9. Per the germline V gene, CDR1 is SGHDT and CDR2 is YYEEEE. The CDR3 has 15 residues. CDR3 coding DNA: TGTGCCAGCAGCAGGCTAGCGGGAGTTACGGATGAGCAGTTCTTC. As protein: CASSRLAGVTDEQFF.

This clone was found once. The rearrangement joins TRBV25-1 to TRBJ2-5; 8 positions agree with TRBD2. V was pared by 8 bases and J by 5 bases, with 7 bases of the junction left unmatched. Looked up from germline, CDR1 is MGHDK and CDR2 is SYGVNS. The CDR3 length is 13 residues. CDR3 amino acids: CASARGGGETQYF. The CDR3 nucleotides read TGTGCCAGCGCCCGGGGGGGAGGGGAGACCCAGTACTTC.

This chain uses TRBV29-1 with TRBJ2-1; D remains ambiguous. CDR3 length: 13 amino acids. Trimming took 3 bases from V and 4 from J, leaving 10 bases between them. Germline V CDR1 and CDR2: SQVTM, ANQGSEA. Written as DNA, the CDR3 is TGCAGCGTTGATGGTTTCAGTTACAATGAGCAGTTCTTC. Translating gives CSVDGFSYNEQFF.

This clone was recorded once. The J gene is TRBJ2-3, the V gene TRBV5-1, with 10 positions matching TRBD2. This CDR3 has 16 residues. V dropped 3 bases and J dropped 1; count of bases not matched to a gene: 5. The V gene's germline CDR1 is SGHRS and CDR2 YFSETQ. The chain's CDR3 is CASSSLAGVRTDTQYF. CDR3 in DNA: TGCGCCAGCAGCTCCCTAGCGGGAGTTCGCACAGATACGCAGTATTTT.

This clone showed up just a few times. This chain connects TRBV6-6 to TRBJ1-5; weak D call: TRBD1 (5 bases). V lost 0 bases, J lost 2 bases, and 11 bases lay in between. CDR3 length equals 16 residues. Looked up from germline, CDR1 is MNHNY and CDR2 is SVGAGI (reference sequence). CDR3 nucleotides: TGTGCCAGCAGTTACTCGATTGAACAGGGCAATCAGCCCCAGCATTTT. Its protein product is CASSYSIEQGNQPQHF.

This rearrangement joins TRBV2 to TRBJ2-7; possibly TRBD1 for D (6 bases). V was pared by 1 base and J by 3 bases, with 10 bases between. The CDR3 has 14 amino acids. CDR1 and CDR2 (germline): SNHLY, FYNNEI. In DNA form, the CDR3 reads TGTGCCAGCAGTGAAGGTCAGGGGTTCTACGAGCAGTACTTC. Its protein product is CASSEGQGFYEQYF. The full variable domain, rest sourced from reference TRBV2 and TRBJ2-7, is EPEVTQTPSHQVTQMGQEVILRCVPISNHLYFYWYRQILGQKVEFLVSFYNNEISEKSEIFDDQFSVERPDGSNFTLKIRSTKLEDSAMYFCASSEGQGFYEQYFGPGTRLTVT.